The rows below give T cell receptor beta chains drawn from one sample of a study of tumor and adjacent non-tumor tissue in lung cancer. One entry per CDR3 protein, called by TCRdb with MiXCR from the multiplex PCR reads. The table records 80,000 or so distinct CDR3 sequences, 80% to 90% of them present only once. The material sequenced was distant non-tumor lung tissue. Source of these receptors: a man in his fifties or sixties with non-small cell lung cancer. Both conserved end residues are part of each CDR3. The order of the fields is D gene, clone size, V gene, J gene, CDR3 length, CDR3 protein, CDR3 DNA. D genes are given only for firm matches. Rows give clone size only sometimes, using once, few, many, or a class for an expanded clone.

TRBD1	-	TRBV12-3/TRBV12-4	TRBJ1-1	17	CASSITTSGGMNTEAFF	TGTGCCAGCAGCATAACTACGTCAGGGGGCATGAACACTGAGGCATTCTTT
-	-	TRBV7-8	TRBJ2-2	14	CASSSEQSPGELFF	TGTGCCAGCAGCTCTGAACAGAGCCCCGGGGAGCTGTTTTTT
-	-	TRBV20-1	TRBJ2-7	12	CSVSAVIYNQYF	TGCAGTGTTAGTGCGGTCATCTACAATCAGTACTTC
-	-	TRBV11-2	TRBJ1-2	15	CASSLPLAGARGYSF	TGTGCCAGCAGCTTACCTTTGGCAGGAGCCAGGGGCTACAGCTTC
TRBD1	-	TRBV6-5	TRBJ1-6	15	CASSYTTGTYSSLHF	TGTGCCAGCAGTTACACGACAGGGACTTATTCATCCCTCCATTTT
-	-	TRBV6-5	TRBJ1-2	17	CASTSPGRRATNYGYTF	TGCGCCAGCACTTCACCTGGACGGAGAGCGACTAACTATGGCTACACTTTC
-	-	TRBV4-1	TRBJ2-2	12	CANSHLSGELFF	TGCGCCAACAGCCATCTATCCGGGGAGCTGTTTTTT
-	-	TRBV5-1	TRBJ1-1	14	CASSRPEVNTEAFF	TGCGCTAGCAGCCGGCCGGAGGTGAACACTGAAGCTTTCTTT
TRBD2	-	TRBV18	TRBJ2-1	19	CASSPLGLAGGRSYNEEFF	TGTGCCAGCTCACCCCTCGGACTAGCGGGAGGGAGGTCCTACAATGAGGAGTTCTTC
TRBD1	many	TRBV20-1	TRBJ1-6	13	CSAHRDSNSPLHF	TGCAGTGCTCACCGGGACAGCAATTCACCCCTCCACTTT
-	-	TRBV11-2	TRBJ1-1	13	CASSLELNTEAFF	TGTGCCAGCAGTTTGGAGCTGAACACTGAAGCTTTCTTT
-	-	TRBV5-6	TRBJ2-1	13	CASSLVDMGEQFF	TGTGCCAGCAGCTTAGTAGACATGGGGGAGCAGTTCTTC
-	-	TRBV28	TRBJ1-1	13	CASSLLAGSEAVF	TGTGCCAGCAGTTTACTAGCGGGGTCTGAAGCTGTCTTT
-	-	TRBV12-3/TRBV12-4	TRBJ2-1	15	CASSSGTSVYNEQFF	TGTGCCAGCAGCTCCGGGACCAGCGTTTACAATGAGCAGTTCTTC
-	-	TRBV6-2/TRBV6-3	TRBJ2-1	14	CASTDRTALNEQFF	TGTGCCAGTACCGACCGAACAGCCCTCAATGAGCAGTTCTTC
TRBD2	-	TRBV20-1	TRBJ2-3	14	CSAKRTSDTDTNYF	TGCAGTGCTAAGCGGACTAGCGACACAGATACGAACTATTTT
-	few	TRBV15	TRBJ2-2	18	CATSRDGVGAANTGELFF	TGTGCCACCAGCAGAGATGGGGTCGGAGCCGCGAACACCGGGGAGCTGTTTTTT
-	-	TRBV6-5	TRBJ1-1	14	CANSYREGTTEAFF	TGTGCCAACAGTTACCGGGAAGGAACCACTGAAGCTTTCTTT
-	-	TRBV11-3	TRBJ2-7	13	CASSSSGRDEQYF	TGTGCCAGCAGCTCCAGCGGCAGGGACGAGCAGTACTTC
-	-	TRBV4-3	TRBJ2-2	16	CASSQEFRTNTGKLFF	TGCGCCAGCAGCCAAGAATTCAGAACGAACACCGGAAAGCTGTTTTTT
-	-	TRBV6-2/TRBV6-3	TRBJ2-1	15	CSRRRPSAQTNEQFF	TGTTCCAGGCGAAGGCCTAGCGCCCAGACGAATGAGCAGTTCTTC
-	-	TRBV13	TRBJ2-2	12	CASSQQVGELFF	TGTGCCAGCAGCCAGCAGGTCGGGGAGCTGTTTTTT
TRBD2	-	TRBV29-1	TRBJ2-3	16	CSVTIGAGGPSDTQYF	TGCAGTGTCACAATCGGAGCGGGAGGGCCGTCAGATACGCAGTATTTT
-	-	TRBV11-3	TRBJ2-7	15	CASSHRTVLTYEQYF	TGTGCCAGTAGCCATCGGACTGTATTAACCTACGAGCAGTACTTC
-	-	TRBV6-5	TRBJ2-5	15	CASIYSLGGYETQYF	TGTGCCAGCATTTACTCTTTAGGGGGGTACGAGACCCAGTACTTT
-	once	TRBV6-2/TRBV6-3	TRBJ1-5	15	CASGPTGQVSQLQHF	TGTGCCAGCGGCCCCACCGGGCAGGTGAGTCAGCTCCAGCATTTT
-	-	TRBV20-1	TRBJ2-4	19	CSARAIDRALQVAENIQYF	TGCAGTGCTAGAGCCATTGACCGGGCCCTACAGGTGGCCGAAAACATTCAGTACTTC
-	-	TRBV11-3	TRBJ1-1	14	CASNKQGRNTEAFF	TGTGCCAGCAACAAACAGGGACGAAATACTGAAGCTTTCTTT
-	-	TRBV6-2/TRBV6-3	TRBJ2-1	14	CATTDRTARNEQSF	TGTGCCACCACCGACCGGACAGCCCGCAATGAGCAATCCTTC
-	-	TRBV11-3	TRBJ2-2	18	CASSSRGARGSRAGELFF	TGTGCCAGCAGCTCCAGGGGAGCGAGAGGATCCAGAGCCGGGGAGCTGTTTTTT
-	-	TRBV11-3	TRBJ2-6	12	CAIGSGSNLLTF	TGTGCCATTGGGTCTGGGTCCAACCTCCTGACTTTC
-	many	TRBV10-2	TRBJ2-1	15	CASKITRSSYNEQFF	TGCGCCAGCAAGATAACTAGGAGCTCCTACAATGAGCAGTTCTTC
TRBD2	-	TRBV11-2	TRBJ2-3	15	CASSSFLAVAETQYF	TGTGCCAGCAGCTCCTTCCTAGCGGTGGCAGAAACGCAGTATTTT
-	-	TRBV11-2	TRBJ2-7	17	CASSLIPEALKGHEQYF	TGTGCAAGCAGCTTAATCCCAGAGGCCCTCAAAGGCCACGAGCAGTACTTC
-	-	TRBV29-1	TRBJ2-2	14	CSVDGQGNAGELFF	TGCAGCGTTGACGGCCAGGGAAACGCGGGGGAGCTGTTTTTT
-	-	TRBV11-2	TRBJ2-5	13	CAGSFTVGETQYF	TGTGCCGGCAGCTTTACAGTTGGAGAGACCCAGTACTTC
-	many	TRBV5-1	TRBJ1-4	15	CASSAGSATNEKLFF	TGCGCCAGCAGCGCAGGATCTGCAACTAATGAAAAACTGTTTTTT
TRBD2	many	TRBV29-1	TRBJ2-4	13	CSVWTSLQNIQYF	TGCAGCGTTTGGACTAGTCTCCAAAACATTCAGTACTTC
-	-	TRBV20-1	TRBJ2-1	16	CSTPPVGQRASREQFF	TGCAGTACCCCTCCCGTAGGACAGAGGGCTTCGCGTGAGCAATTCTTC
-	few	TRBV7-9	TRBJ1-6	15	CASSRSRVGNSPLHF	TGTGCCAGCAGCCGGTCCAGGGTAGGAAATTCACCCCTCCACTTT
TRBD1	-	TRBV11-2	TRBJ1-1	14	CARNLTGIGTEAFF	TGTGCCCGCAACTTGACAGGGATAGGGACTGAAGCTTTCTTT
-	few	TRBV5-4	TRBJ2-1	15	CASSFIVGPNSEQFF	TGTGCCAGCAGCTTTATAGTGGGGCCTAACAGTGAACAGTTCTTC
-	-	TRBV12-3/TRBV12-4	TRBJ1-5	15	CASSPVTPINQPQHF	TGTGCCAGTAGCCCTGTGACACCGATTAATCAGCCCCAGCATTTT
-	many	TRBV6-1	TRBJ2-1	15	CASSERDWPYNEQFF	TGTGCCAGCAGTGAAAGGGATTGGCCGTACAATGAGCAGTTCTTC
-	-	TRBV6-5	TRBJ2-1	14	CANSSADSTNEQFF	TGTGCCAACAGTTCCGCGGACTCCACAAATGAGCAGTTCTTC
-	-	TRBV20-1	TRBJ2-7	13	CSAREEAPYEHYF	TGCAGTGCTAGAGAAGAGGCACCCTACGAGCATTACTTC